This T cell receptor beta chain is from a study of cytomegalovirus exposure and HLA in healthy donors. Overall study results and limits: Listed as cytomegalovirus-associated were approximately 160 TCR beta chains. Later, an analysis found that TCR clusters from the first cohort tended to co-occur in the 120 validation repertoires.

Sequencing was performed with immunoSEQ multiplex PCR; in TCRdb, only in-frame clones are kept and a portion is missing. The data contain 120,000 or so clones, nearly 90% of them singletons. Deletions cut 3 bases from V and 10 bases from J, with 16 bases between. Germline CDR1 reads SGHAT; CDR2 reads FQNNGV. The CDR3 loop spans 14 amino acids. Comments on this clone: Its target is unknown.

Sequenced sample: PBMCs. The sequence was obtained from a woman between 18 and 29 years old in good health and CMV-seronegative. This chain connects TRBV11-2 to TRBJ2-1, with D possibly TRBD2 on 5 matching bases. In nucleotides, the CDR3 is TGTGCCAGCAGCTTTTCCGGGAACTCTTGGGAGCAGTTCTTC. Translation: CASSFSGNSWEQFF.